The following is a T cell receptor (beta chain) sequence with its context. Antigen: not known. 13 Jbeta primers and 60 Vbeta primers were used for the PCR. Study processing details: Later work found tens of millions of unique TCR beta chains, with 9.5 million to 14 million shared. Only in-frame clones appear in the TCRdb table, and some are missing; sequencing was by immunoSEQ multiplex PCR. The V and J calls and clone size come from that table; D and trimming were worked out from the DNA. This table has 150,000 or so clones, more than 75% appearing once. This sample was taken from a study of cytomegalovirus exposure and HLA in healthy donors. The V gene's germline CDR1 is MDHEN and CDR2 SYDVKM. The CDR3 has 13 residues. V was trimmed by 11 bases and J by 6 bases, leaving 16 bases between them. Findings and caveats of the study: Cytomegalovirus status was reportedly diagnosed by the classifier with high specificity and sensitivity. Relative to the approximately 630-donor mean, N-insertions were reportedly fewer in an Asian-associated ancestry cluster in a later analysis. About 90% or about 30% of the time was how often most TCR beta V segments were productive, according to an earlier analysis.

The genes are TRBV28 and TRBJ2-2; D might be TRBD1 (6 bases). Sequenced input: PBMCs. This TCR came from a man between 18 and 35 years old in good health and CMV-seropositive. The CDR3: CAGRTAYAGELFF. In nucleotides, the CDR3 is TGTGCCGGACGGACAGCATATGCCGGGGAGCTGTTTTTT. The whole variable domain, remainder taken from reference TRBV28 and TRBJ2-2, is DVKVTQSSRYLVKRTGEKVFLECVQDMDHENMFWYRQDPGLGLRLIYFSYDVKMKEKGDIPEGYSVSREKKERFSLILESASTNQTSMYLCAGRTAYAGELFFGEGSRLTVL.